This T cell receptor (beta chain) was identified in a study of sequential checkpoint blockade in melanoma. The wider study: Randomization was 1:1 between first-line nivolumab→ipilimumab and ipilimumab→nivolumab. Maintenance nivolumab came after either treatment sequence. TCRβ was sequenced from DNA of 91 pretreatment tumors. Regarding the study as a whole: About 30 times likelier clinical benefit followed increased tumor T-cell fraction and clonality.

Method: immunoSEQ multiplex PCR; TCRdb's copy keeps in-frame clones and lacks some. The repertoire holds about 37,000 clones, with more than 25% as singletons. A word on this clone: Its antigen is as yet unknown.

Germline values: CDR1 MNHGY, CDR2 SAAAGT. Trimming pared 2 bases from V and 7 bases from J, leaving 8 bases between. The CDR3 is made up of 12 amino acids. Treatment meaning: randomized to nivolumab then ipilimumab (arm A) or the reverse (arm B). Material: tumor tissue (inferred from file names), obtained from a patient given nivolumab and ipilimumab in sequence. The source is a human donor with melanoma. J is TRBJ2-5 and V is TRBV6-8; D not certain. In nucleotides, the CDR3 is TGTGCCAGCAGTTACCCTTACGGGACCCAGTACTTC. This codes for CASSYPYGTQYF.